This entry is about one T cell receptor beta chain. This sample is drawn from a study of blood T cell repertoires in COVID-19. Overall study: The origin of the acute and convalescent COVID-19 samples was the United States, Italy and Spain. T cells, B-cell-depleted T cells, or PBMCs supplied cDNA or gDNA.

Trimming cost V 3 bases and J 0 bases; bases outside gene matches: 1. CDR3 length equals 15 residues. Germline lookup yields CDR1 SGHTA and CDR2 FQGNSA. Authors' methods: For nucleated cells, counts were estimated from reference gene primer amplification. Sequenced by immunoSEQ multiplex PCR; TCRdb stores in-frame clones only, minus some. D and trimming were read from the DNA, whereas the V and J calls and clone size are those reported in that table. The sample has tens of thousands of clones; approximately 85% are singletons. This sequence originates from a man between 65 and 85 years old with acute or convalescent COVID-19. The chain combines TRBV7-2 with TRBJ2-1, with 8 bases lining up with TRBD1. Sequencing was carried out using peripheral blood. DNA of the CDR3: TGTGCCAGCAGCTTGGGACAGGTCTCCTACAATGAGCAGTTCTTC. Its translation is CASSLGQVSYNEQFF.